Below, one T cell receptor (beta chain) is given with its context. This sample was taken from a study of T cell changes during pregnancy in multiple sclerosis. V dropped 4 bases and J dropped 1; count of bases not matched to a gene: 2. The CDR3 extends over 14 amino acids. Per the germline V gene, CDR1 is LGHNA and CDR2 is YNFKEQ. Profiling relied on immunoSEQ multiplex PCR, and the TCRdb table lists in-frame clones only, not all of them. The sample lists some 40,000 clones, about 92% occurring once. This TCR derives from a female donor with multiple sclerosis, enrolled in a pregnancy study. Specimen: peripheral blood. The gene calls are TRBV4-2 and TRBJ1-1; 8 bases are shared with TRBD1. CDR3 sequence reads: CASSRGTGNTEAFF. In DNA form, the CDR3 reads TGTGCCAGCAGCCGAGGGACAGGGAACACTGAAGCTTTCTTT.